These 27 T cell receptor beta chains came from one sample sequenced in a study of OX40 agonist ivuxolimab in advanced cancers. Data came from immunoSEQ multiplex PCR; TCRdb stores just in-frame clones and leaves some out. The table has more than 55,000 clones, around nine tenths seen once. The specimen was CD4+ or CD8+ T cells sorted from blood, collected in a trial of the OX40 agonist ivuxolimab. The origin of the receptors is an adult with an advanced solid tumor such as melanoma, head and neck, liver or kidney cancer.

This chain joins TRBV30 and TRBJ2-3, with unresolved D. The V end lost 0 bases, the J end lost 4 bases, and 8 bases lay between the germline ends. CDR1 is GTSNPN, CDR2 SVGIG, per germline (reference sequence). There are 13 residues in the CDR3. The CDR3 sequence is CAWSVGWADTQYF. The CDR3, as DNA: TGTGCCTGGAGTGTGGGGTGGGCAGATACGCAGTATTTT.

The chain links TRBV7-9 to TRBJ1-1; D remains unclear. The V and J ends lost 1 base and 6 bases respectively, with 15 bases between them. Germline V CDR1 and CDR2: SEHNR, FQNEAQ (reference sequence). The CDR3 totals 15 residues. This CDR3 reads CASSLGRVVASEAFF. The CDR3, as DNA: TGTGCCAGCAGCTTAGGTAGAGTCGTGGCCTCTGAAGCTTTCTTT.

This clone was detected once. The chain has TRBV27 and TRBJ1-1; D gene uncertain. Germline CDR1 reads MNHEY; CDR2 reads SMNVEV (reference sequence). The CDR3 sequence is 14 residues long. V was pared by 4 bases and J by 0 bases, with 9 bases between. In DNA form, the CDR3 reads TGTGCCAGCAGTTCCATACGGCTGAACACTGAAGCTTTCTTT. It encodes CASSSIRLNTEAFF.

The chain has TRBV5-1 and TRBJ1-1; a weak D match, TRBD1 (6 bases). The CDR3 totals 15 residues. Germline V gives CDR1 SGHRS, CDR2 YFSETQ. Trimming left V 3 bases short and J 4 bases short, with 16 bases between. As DNA, the CDR3 is TGCGCCAGCAGCTCGAGGGGGGCTTTGGGCACTGAAGCTTTCTTT. As protein: CASSSRGALGTEAFF.

The chain joins TRBV19 to TRBJ1-1; possible D gene TRBD1, 6 bases. V was shortened by 3 bases and J by 0 bases, with 11 bases between the two germline ends. Germline-derived CDR1 and CDR2 are LNHDA and SQIVND (reference sequence). This CDR3 is 15 amino acids long. CDR3 in DNA: TGTGCCAGTAGTATTCAGGGGACTATGAACACTGAAGCTTTCTTT. This codes for CASSIQGTMNTEAFF.

The rearrangement uses TRBV11-3 and TRBJ1-5, with 7 nucleotides matching TRBD1. V was clipped by 5 bases and J by 12 bases; unmatched bases: 13. Germline V gives CDR1 SGHNT, CDR2 YENEEA. CDR3 length equals 14 residues. In nucleotides, the CDR3 is TGTGCCAGCAGCCGAGGCCAGGGCCAGGGGGTCCAGCATTTT. It is translated as CASSRGQGQGVQHF.

A few counts support this clone. The chain links TRBV19 to TRBJ1-6, with D possibly being TRBD1 (6 bases). In germline, CDR1 is LNHDA, CDR2 SQIVND (reference sequence). Trimming cost V 3 bases and J 9 bases, with 15 bases left between them. CDR3 length: 15 residues. CDR3 sequence (DNA): TGTGCCAGTAGTATTGGGACAACTAGGGGTTCACCCCTCCACTTT. This translates into CASSIGTTRGSPLHF.

This clone appeared once. V and J are TRBV6-5 and TRBJ1-2; 7 nucleotides agree with TRBD1. V dropped 6 bases and J dropped 8; count of bases not matched to a gene: 9. Germline V gene sequence: CDR1 MNHEY, CDR2 SVGAGI. The CDR3 has 13 residues. The CDR3 coding sequence is TGTGCCAGCAGCCCCGGACAGGCCTTGGGCTACACCTTC. Its translation is CASSPGQALGYTF.

This clone was detected once. The chain joins TRBV10-2 to TRBJ1-1, with TRBD1 matching 9 bases. The CDR3 spans 16 residues. Trimming cost V 9 bases and J 5 bases; bases outside gene matches: 16. CDR1 and CDR2 (germline): WSHSY, SAAADI. Here the CDR3 DNA reads TGCGCCAGTTCAGGCCAGGACAGGGGAGTAAGGACTGAAGCTTTCTTT. Translation gives CASSGQDRGVRTEAFF.

This rearrangement joins TRBV30 to TRBJ2-1, with 10 nucleotides matching TRBD2. The V segment lost 2 bases and the J segment 3 bases; nucleotides outside the gene matches: 7. The CDR3 sequence is 16 residues long. The germline V gene encodes CDR1 GTSNPN and CDR2 SVGIG (reference sequence). This chain's CDR3 is CAWSSLLAGVYNEQFF. The CDR3 DNA reads TGTGCCTGGAGTTCCCTTCTAGCGGGGGTCTACAATGAGCAGTTCTTC. Full variable domain (outside the CDR3, taken from reference TRBV30 and TRBJ2-1): SQTIHQWPATLVQPVGSPLSLECTVEGTSNPNLYWYRQAAGRGLQLLFYSVGIGQISSEVPQNLSASRPQDRQFILSSKKLLLSDSGFYLCAWSSLLAGVYNEQFFGPGTRLTVL.

This clone has a single count. The V call is TRBV9, the J call TRBJ1-3; TRBD1 matches at 7 bases. CDR3 length: 16 amino acids. Trimming cost V 3 bases and J 0 bases; bases outside gene matches: 6. Per germline, CDR1 SGDLS and CDR2 YYNGEE. CDR3 sequence (DNA): TGTGCCAGCAGCGCAAGGGGGCCTTTCTCTGGAAACACCATATATTTT. Encoded protein: CASSARGPFSGNTIYF.

About this clone: No conserved phenylalanine or tryptophan ends this CDR3, so it is likely a read error. The rearrangement joins TRBV2 to TRBJ2-7, with 14 bases identical to TRBD2. CDR3 size: 14 residues. J was trimmed by 7 bases and V by 6 bases; bases with no gene match: 5. Germline CDR1 and CDR2: SNHLY and FYNNEI. This CDR3 reads CASSPGLAGVEQYS. In DNA form, the CDR3 reads TGTGCCAGCAGCCCGGGACTAGCGGGGGTGGAGCAGTACTCC.

V gene TRBV18 combines with J gene TRBJ1-1; possibly TRBD1 for D (5 bases). This CDR3 is built from 15 residues. Trimming pared 2 bases from V and 1 base from J, leaving 11 bases between. Germline CDR1 is KGHSH and CDR2 is LQKENI. For the CDR3, the DNA is TGTGCCAGCTCACCAGGGCGGCAGGGGAACACTGAAGCTTTCTTT. This encodes CASSPGRQGNTEAFF. Looking up the rest from reference TRBV18 and TRBJ1-1 gives the full variable domain: NAGVMQNPRHLVRRRGQEARLRCSPMKGHSHVYWYRQLPEEGLKFMVYLQKENIIDESGMPKERFSAEFPKEGPSILRIQQVVRGDSAAYFCASSPGRQGNTEAFFGQGTRLTVV.

The V and J genes are TRBV2 and TRBJ2-3; D gene unclear. Deletions cut 4 bases from V and 4 bases from J, with 9 bases between. Germline lookup yields CDR1 SNHLY and CDR2 FYNNEI. The CDR3 is 13 residues long. CDR3 amino acids: CASSVRAPDTQYF. CDR3 nucleotides: TGTGCCAGCAGTGTTAGGGCCCCAGATACGCAGTATTTT. The whole variable domain, filled in from reference TRBV2 and TRBJ2-3, reads EPEVTQTPSHQVTQMGQEVILRCVPISNHLYFYWYRQILGQKVEFLVSFYNNEISEKSEIFDDQFSVERPDGSNFTLKIRSTKLEDSAMYFCASSVRAPDTQYFGPGTRLTVL.

The rearrangement joins TRBV7-8 to TRBJ1-3; D unclear. V was clipped by 1 base and J by 0 bases, with 10 bases between them. The CDR3 length is 16 residues. From germline, CDR1 is SGHVS and CDR2 FQNEAQ. CDR3 nucleotide sequence: TGTGCCAGCAGCTTAGGAGTCCCTCACTCTGGAAACACCATATATTTT. Its protein is CASSLGVPHSGNTIYF.

This chain joins TRBV5-8 and TRBJ1-5; D is undetermined. CDR1 and CDR2 from the germline V gene are SGHTS and YDEGEE. Trimming pared 4 bases from V and 6 bases from J, leaving 11 bases between. The CDR3 sequence is 13 residues long. CDR3 DNA sequence: TGTGCCAGCAGCCCCCCAGCGGGTCAGCCCCAGCATTTT. Encoded protein: CASSPPAGQPQHF.

This chain uses TRBV7-9 with TRBJ2-2; the D gene is possibly TRBD2 (5 bases). Trimming shortened V by 5 bases and J by 7 bases, and 14 bases separated the two germline ends. CDR3 length equals 14 residues. From germline, CDR1 is SEHNR and CDR2 FQNEAQ (reference sequence). In DNA, the CDR3 is TGTGCCAGCAGCCAACGGCGAGGGAGCGGGGAGCTGTTTTTT. Its translation: CASSQRRGSGELFF.

The rearrangement links TRBV30 to TRBJ2-7, with a weak D call TRBD2 (7 bases). The CDR3 totals 16 residues. Per the germline V gene, CDR1 is GTSNPN and CDR2 is SVGIG (reference sequence). Trimming took 0 bases from V and 5 from J, leaving 20 bases between them. The CDR3 DNA is TGTGCCTGGAGTGTAGAGGTCAGGGGCCGGGGGGACGAGCAGTACTTC. Translated: CAWSVEVRGRGDEQYF.

The V gene is TRBV11-2, the J gene TRBJ2-1; weak D call: TRBD2 (6 bases). Trimming took 5 bases from V and 4 from J, leaving 12 bases between them. The CDR3 loop spans 14 amino acids. CDR1 is SGHAT and CDR2 is FQNNGV in the germline V gene. In DNA form, the CDR3 reads TGTGCCAGCAGCGCGGGACTGCTATACAATGAGCAGTTCTTC. Translating gives CASSAGLLYNEQFF.

The count of this clone is one. The rearrangement links TRBV11-2 to TRBJ2-5; D not resolved. The J call is in doubt because the DNA end fits TRBJ2-7 better. The CDR3 has 13 amino acids. Germline lookup yields CDR1 SGHAT and CDR2 FQNNGV. CDR3 residues: CASRHLRRYEQYF. CDR3 DNA: TGTGCCAGCAGGCACCTAAGGCGCTACGAGCAGTACTTC.

This chain links TRBV29-1 with TRBJ1-2; maybe TRBD1 (5 bases). The CDR3 runs to 13 residues. Germline V gene lookup returns CDR1 SQVTM and CDR2 ANQGSEA. V was clipped by 4 bases and J by 4 bases, with 13 bases between them. DNA of the CDR3: TGCAGCGTTGGAGGGGCAGGCCCCTATGGCTACACCTTC. It specifies CSVGGAGPYGYTF.

The chain employs TRBV2 and TRBJ2-7; tentative D call: TRBD2 (6 bases). Germline loops: CDR1 SNHLY, CDR2 FYNNEI. V was shortened by 2 bases and J by 0 bases, with 14 bases between the two germline ends. This CDR3 spans 16 amino acids. The CDR3 DNA reads TGTGCCAGCAGTGAAATTGGCTGGGGAGGCTCCTACGAGCAGTACTTC. The encoded protein is CASSEIGWGGSYEQYF.

The V call is TRBV11-2, the J call TRBJ2-7, with 7 nucleotides matching TRBD1. The V gene end was trimmed by 6 bases and the J gene end by 2 bases; junction bases not matched to a gene: 10. From germline, CDR1 is SGHAT and CDR2 FQNNGV. CDR3 length: 15 amino acids. CDR3 DNA sequence: TGTGCCAGCAGACCAACCGGGACAGCAACCTACGAGCAGTACTTC. Translation gives CASRPTGTATYEQYF.

The chain joins TRBV6-1 to TRBJ2-3, with D unclear. The CDR3 is made up of 14 amino acids. The ends were cut back, 7 bases at V and 6 bases at J, with 17 bases in the middle. Germline-derived CDR1 and CDR2 are MNHNS and SASEGT. As DNA, the CDR3 is TGTGCCAGCAATCCTACCTGGAGCGCCGATACGCAGTATTTT. This codes for CASNPTWSADTQYF.

The rearrangement links TRBV21-1 to TRBJ2-3; the table names TRBD2, a call not compared with the DNA. TRBV21-1 is a pseudogene locus. The CDR3 runs 16 residues. The chain's CDR3 is CASSKAGAGGPDTQYF. The CDR3 DNA reads as TGTGCCAGCAGCAAAGCCGGAGCGGGGGGGCCAGATACGCAGTATTTT.

The chain is built from TRBV4-3 and TRBJ1-1; no definite D call. V lost 0 bases, J lost 11 bases, and 13 bases lay in between. Germline V gene lookup returns CDR1 LGHNA and CDR2 YSLEER. The CDR3 is 13 residues long. CDR3 DNA: TGCGCCAGCAGCCAAGATCTGGGCAGAGGGGCTTTCTTT. Protein: CASSQDLGRGAFF.

The CDR3 sequence is CASSLLGTGYNEQFF. The CDR3 nucleotides read TGTGCCAGCTCCCTTCTGGGGACTGGCTACAATGAGCAGTTCTTC. The V gene is TRBV18, the J gene TRBJ2-1, with D possibly being TRBD2 (6 bases). V shed 6 bases and J shed 3 bases, with 15 bases lying between them. Germline values: CDR1 KGHSH, CDR2 LQKENI. The CDR3 extends over 15 amino acids.